Listed here are 14 T cell receptor beta chains from one sample, sequenced in a study of tissue T cells after allogeneic stem cell transplantation. Using immunoSEQ multiplex PCR, the repertoire was profiled, and TCRdb retains in-frame clones only, with some absent. The repertoire holds some 6,800 clones, roughly 56% seen once, with around 23% in the top ten. This specimen was duodenum tissue, taken at autopsy. These receptors came from a female donor of 60 years or more with lung cancer.

V gene TRBV21-1 combines with J gene TRBJ1-6. TRBV21-1 is termed a pseudogene. CDR3 size: 17 residues. CDR3 nucleotide sequence: TGTGCCAGCAGCAAAGCTTGGGGATTATGGTACTTTACGGCCCTCCACTTT. This sequence encodes CASSKAWGLWYFTALHF.

The chain links TRBV9 to TRBJ2-7, with TRBD1 matching over 9 bases. The germline V gene has CDR1 SGDLS and CDR2 YYNGEE. V lost 0 bases, J lost 5 bases, and 9 bases stayed unmatched. The CDR3 length is 16 residues. As DNA, the CDR3 is TGTGCCAGCAGCGTAGCTACGGGGACAGGGTTCCACGAGCAGTACTTC. This sequence encodes CASSVATGTGFHEQYF.

Only a few counts were recorded for this clone. The chain carries TRBV10-3 and TRBJ1-5; 9 bases map to TRBD1. The J segment lost 2 bases and the V segment lost 6 bases, leaving 5 bases of the junction unmatched. Germline lookup yields CDR1 ENHRY and CDR2 SYGVKD. The CDR3 totals 15 residues. CDR3 DNA: TGTGCCATCAGCGGGGACAGGGATGGCAATCAGCCCCAGCATTTT. Translating gives CAISGDRDGNQPQHF.

Sample share makes this clone medium-sized. The chain is built from TRBV28 and TRBJ1-2; D unresolved. Trimming removed 3 bases from V and 8 bases from J, with 10 bases in between. There are 12 residues in the CDR3. From germline, CDR1 is MDHEN and CDR2 SYDVKM. CDR3 region: CASSFGRSGYTF. The CDR3 DNA reads as TGTGCCAGCAGTTTCGGGAGATCAGGCTACACCTTC.

This chain uses TRBV5-4 with TRBJ1-3; the D is unclear. CDR3 size: 13 residues. V lost 2 bases to trimming and J lost 6 bases, with 9 bases between them. Germline loops: CDR1 SGHNT, CDR2 YYREEE (reference sequence). CDR3 residues: CASSFYAENTIYF. The CDR3, as DNA: TGTGCCAGCAGCTTTTACGCGGAAAACACCATATATTTT.

The J gene is TRBJ2-3, the V gene TRBV3-1 (or the pseudogene TRBV3-2); no firm D call. The CDR3 contains 12 residues. In germline, CDR1 is LGHDT, CDR2 YNNKEL (reference sequence). The V gene lost 3 bases and the J gene lost 4 bases, with 5 bases spanning the gap. CDR3 region: CASSHVADTQYF. The CDR3 nucleotides are TGTGCCAGCAGCCATGTTGCAGATACGCAGTATTTT.

The chain couples TRBV4-1 to TRBJ2-2; 10 positions agree with TRBD2. V gave up 0 bases and J gave up 3 bases; unmatched junction bases: 13. This CDR3 region has 20 residues. Germline V gene lookup returns CDR1 MGHRA and CDR2 YSYEKL. This CDR3 is CASSQEPPGLAIEHTGELFF. CDR3 sequence (DNA): TGCGCCAGCAGCCAAGAACCGCCGGGACTAGCGATCGAACACACCGGGGAGCTGTTTTTT.

In its sample, this clone was seen a few times. This chain joins TRBV6-6 and TRBJ2-4; 9 bases map to TRBD1. The germline V gene encodes CDR1 MNHNY and CDR2 SVGAGI (reference sequence). The CDR3 is made up of 16 amino acids. The J segment lost 6 bases and the V segment lost 5 bases, leaving 11 bases of the junction unmatched. The DNA of the CDR3 is TGTGCCAGCAGTATGAACAGGGGGCGAGAGGGAAACATTCAGTACTTC. Its translation: CASSMNRGREGNIQYF.

This clone counts as medium-sized. This chain connects TRBV19 to TRBJ1-1, with a weak D call TRBD1 (6 bases). V gave up 7 bases and J gave up 4 bases, with 10 bases separating them. Germline assignment: CDR1 LNHDA and CDR2 SQIVND (reference sequence). The CDR3 is made up of 12 amino acids. The CDR3: CASNDRSTEAFF. The DNA for the CDR3 is TGTGCCAGTAACGACAGGAGCACTGAAGCTTTCTTT.

This clone was counted between two and nine times. CDR3 protein: CASSLGWGNTEAFF. As DNA, the CDR3 is TGTGCCAGCAGTTTGGGGTGGGGGAACACTGAAGCTTTCTTT. V gene TRBV27 combines with J gene TRBJ1-1; D is unclear. This CDR3 comprises 14 residues. Germline CDR1 reads MNHEY; CDR2 reads SMNVEV (reference sequence). V lost 3 bases, J lost 1 base, and 9 bases lay in between.

This chain links TRBV7-9 with TRBJ1-3; D call uncertain. V was pared by 2 bases and J by 7 bases, with 12 bases between. CDR3 length: 14 amino acids. Germline V CDR1 and CDR2: SEHNR, FQNEAQ (reference sequence). This CDR3 reads CASSLRGIANTIYF. In nucleotides, the CDR3 is TGTGCCAGCAGCTTACGAGGGATAGCGAACACCATATATTTT. Full variable domain (rest looked up from reference TRBV7-9 and TRBJ1-3): DTGVSQNPRHKITKRGQNVTFRCDPISEHNRLYWYRQTLGQGPEFLTYFQNEAQLEKSRLLSDRFSAERPKGSFSTLEIQRTEQGDSAMYLCASSLRGIANTIYFGEGSWLTVV.

The genes are TRBV6-6 and TRBJ2-7, with D perhaps being TRBD1 or TRBD2 (5 bases each). The ends were cut back, 6 bases at V and 7 bases at J, with 22 bases in the middle. The V gene's germline CDR1 is MNHNY and CDR2 SVGAGI (reference sequence). The CDR3 spans 15 residues. The CDR3 is CASRSLGKGRGEQYF. The CDR3 nucleotides are TGTGCCAGCAGGTCCCTCGGGAAGGGGCGTGGGGAGCAGTACTTC.

This clone counts as medium-sized (0.01 to 0.1%). The chain recombines TRBV14 with TRBJ1-3; D is perhaps TRBD1 (5 bases). Trimming removed 6 bases at V and 0 bases at J, with 12 bases between. The CDR3 is made up of 15 amino acids. Germline V gives CDR1 SGHDN, CDR2 FVKESK. CDR3 loop: CASRPGGYSGNTIYF. The CDR3 DNA reads as TGTGCCAGCAGACCCGGGGGATACTCTGGAAACACCATATATTTT.

J is TRBJ1-5 and V is TRBV9; unclear D gene. Trimming removed 4 bases from V and 4 bases from J, with 12 bases in between. Per the germline V gene, CDR1 is SGDLS and CDR2 is YYNGEE. The CDR3 extends over 14 amino acids. The CDR3 reads CASSFRPGNQPQHF. The CDR3 nucleotides are TGTGCCAGCAGCTTCCGACCGGGAAATCAGCCCCAGCATTTT.